The 24 T cell receptor beta chains below come from one sample, sequenced in a study of cytomegalovirus exposure and HLA in healthy donors. The method was immunoSEQ multiplex PCR; TCRdb's version includes in-frame clones alone and lacks a portion of them. Of about 400,000 clones listed, roughly 85% are singletons. The source material was PBMCs. The receptors originated from a woman aged 18-35 years in good health and CMV-seronegative.

The chain uses TRBV6-4 and TRBJ1-1, with D hard to call. The CDR3 consists of 14 residues. Germline V CDR1 and CDR2: MRHNA, SNTAGT. The V gene lost 5 bases and the J gene lost 1 base, with 11 bases spanning the gap. The DNA for the CDR3 is TGTGCCAGCAGTCCGGGCCGGGAGAACACTGAAGCTTTCTTT. Protein product: CASSPGRENTEAFF.

This chain joins TRBV6-1 and TRBJ2-7, with 10 bases identical to TRBD1. Germline V gene sequence: CDR1 MNHNS, CDR2 SASEGT. The CDR3 covers 14 residues. The junction had 7 bases not matched to a gene; V was cut back by 8 bases and J by 3 bases. CDR3 residues: CASLTGTGVYEQYF. DNA of the CDR3: TGTGCCAGCTTAACCGGGACAGGGGTCTACGAGCAGTACTTC.

This clone was seen more than once but under ten times. This chain connects TRBV4-1 to TRBJ1-1; D is perhaps TRBD1 (6 bases). Trimming stripped 2 bases from V and 1 base from J, with 14 bases between. There are 16 residues in the CDR3. Germline-derived CDR1 and CDR2 are MGHRA and YSYEKL. Here the CDR3 reads CASSQQGNRRNTEAFF. CDR3 bases: TGCGCCAGCAGCCAACAGGGGAACAGAAGGAACACTGAAGCTTTCTTT.

The chain uses TRBV30 and TRBJ2-2; TRBD1 might be the D (5 bases). Trimming removed 2 bases from V and 1 base from J, with 5 bases in between. CDR3 length: 13 residues. Germline-derived CDR1 and CDR2 are GTSNPN and SVGIG (reference sequence). The chain's CDR3 is CAWSTGNTGELFF. The CDR3 DNA is TGTGCCTGGAGTACAGGGAACACCGGGGAGCTGTTTTTT.

To note about this clone: Other DNA sequences in this sample translate to the same CDR3. The chain carries TRBV2 and TRBJ1-5; TRBD1 matches at 7 bases. Trimming cost V 1 base and J 6 bases; bases outside gene matches: 3. Germline CDR1 is SNHLY and CDR2 is FYNNEI. This CDR3 has 14 residues. CDR3 nucleotides: TGTGCCAGCAGTGAAGAGGGGGCCGGTCAGCCCCAGCATTTT. Translating gives CASSEEGAGQPQHF.

The DNA for the CDR3 is TGCGCCAGCAGCCAAGTAGGACGGGGGAATGAAAAACTGTTTTTT. Encoded protein: CASSQVGRGNEKLFF. This chain uses TRBV4-1 with TRBJ1-4; maybe TRBD1 (5 bases). The V end lost 1 base, the J end lost 5 bases, and 11 bases lay between the germline ends. This CDR3 region has 15 residues. Germline values: CDR1 MGHRA, CDR2 YSYEKL.

This clone was counted a single time. The genes are TRBV23-1 and TRBJ1-5; D is possibly TRBD1 (6 bases). TRBV23-1 is placed among ORFs of uncertain function. The CDR3 is 18 residues long. With 2 bases removed from V and 0 bases from J, the gap between germline ends came to 17 bases. In DNA, the CDR3 is TGCGCCAGCAGTCAAGGGGGGAGGGGGGCTCATAGCAATCAGCCCCAGCATTTT. It yields the protein CASSQGGRGAHSNQPQHF.

The count of this clone is one. The chain uses TRBV30 and TRBJ2-1; TRBD2 matches at 8 bases. The CDR3 loop spans 15 amino acids. V was pared by 1 base and J by 6 bases, with 8 bases of the junction left unmatched. Germline values: CDR1 GTSNPN, CDR2 SVGIG (reference sequence). CDR3 sequence: CAWSEGAGVINEQFF. The CDR3 nucleotides read TGTGCCTGGAGTGAAGGAGCGGGGGTGATCAATGAGCAGTTCTTC.

The rearrangement joins TRBV5-1 to TRBJ2-5; TRBD2 matches at 15 bases. The CDR3 totals 16 residues. Germline assignment: CDR1 SGHRS and CDR2 YFSETQ. V gave up 2 bases and J gave up 2 bases; unmatched junction bases: 1. The CDR3 is CASSLGLAGGQETQYF. The CDR3 region has the DNA TGCGCCAGCAGCTTAGGACTAGCGGGAGGGCAAGAGACCCAGTACTTC. Filled out from reference TRBV5-1 and TRBJ2-5, the complete variable domain reads KAGVTQTPRYLIKTRGQQVTLSCSPISGHRSVSWYQQTPGQGLQFLFEYFSETQRNKGNFPGRFSGRQFSNSRSEMNVSTLELGDSALYLCASSLGLAGGQETQYFGPGTRLLVL.

This sequence joins TRBV20-1 and TRBJ2-5; 8 bases align to TRBD2. CDR3 size: 11 residues. Per the germline V gene, CDR1 is DFQATT and CDR2 is SNEGSKA (reference sequence). Written as DNA, the CDR3 is TGCAGAGGGACTAGGCAAGAGACCCAGTACTTC. Amino acids: CRGTRQETQYF.

This chain joins TRBV19 and TRBJ1-2; 9 nucleotides line up with TRBD1. Trimming removed 9 bases from V and 1 base from J; junction bases left unmatched: 3. The CDR3 sequence is 13 residues long. CDR1 and CDR2 from the germline V gene are LNHDA and SQIVND (reference sequence). CDR3 coding DNA: TGTGCCAGCCGGACAGGGGATAACTATGGCTACACCTTC. Its protein product is CASRTGDNYGYTF.

J is TRBJ1-2 and V is TRBV5-5, with unresolved D. Per the germline V gene, CDR1 is SGHKS and CDR2 is YYEKEE (reference sequence). This CDR3 spans 15 amino acids. The germline V and J ends were trimmed by 3 bases and 6 bases, with 18 bases remaining between them. The chain's CDR3 is CASSSDRPRGNGYTF. In DNA form, the CDR3 reads TGTGCCAGCAGCTCGGATCGTCCCAGAGGGAATGGCTACACCTTC. Together with reference TRBV5-5 and TRBJ1-2, the CDR3 gives the full variable domain: DAGVTQSPTHLIKTRGQQVTLRCSPISGHKSVSWYQQVLGQGPQFIFQYYEKEERGRGNFPDRFSARQFPNYSSELNVNALLLGDSALYLCASSSDRPRGNGYTFGSGTRLTVV.

The rearrangement links TRBV7-9 to TRBJ2-7; TRBD1 agrees at 8 bases. Germline-derived CDR1 and CDR2 are SEHNR and FQNEAQ (reference sequence). This CDR3 region has 15 residues. V was clipped by 4 bases and J by 2 bases; unmatched bases: 7. The CDR3 is CASSSAETGAYEQYF. The CDR3 DNA sequence: TGTGCCAGCAGCTCGGCGGAGACAGGGGCCTACGAGCAGTACTTC.

The V call is TRBV5-6, the J call TRBJ1-1; D gene ambiguous. V shed 0 bases and J shed 8 bases, with 11 bases lying between them. Germline CDR1 reads SGHDT; CDR2 reads YYEEEE. This CDR3 has 13 residues. The CDR3 reads CASSLAGGVEAFF. CDR3 DNA sequence: TGTGCCAGCAGCTTGGCCGGCGGGGTCGAAGCTTTCTTT.

This chain uses TRBV7-2 with TRBJ2-7; D remains ambiguous. The germline V gene encodes CDR1 SGHTA and CDR2 FQGNSA. This CDR3 is 12 amino acids long. Deletions cut 5 bases from V and 6 bases from J, with 11 bases between. The CDR3 loop reads CASSPLTSEQYF. The CDR3 DNA is TGTGCCAGCAGCCCCCTCACATCCGAGCAGTACTTC.

The count of this clone is one. This rearrangement joins TRBV27 to TRBJ1-2, with D possibly TRBD1 on 6 matching bases. CDR3 length equals 16 residues. Trimming stripped 1 base from V and 0 bases from J, with 12 bases between. Germline V gene lookup returns CDR1 MNHEY and CDR2 SMNVEV (reference sequence). The CDR3 DNA sequence: TGTGCCAGCAGTTTATGGGGGGGGGCAGCTAACTATGGCTACACCTTC. Its translation: CASSLWGGAANYGYTF.

V usage is TRBV28 and J usage is TRBJ1-1; D gene unclear. Germline V gene data show CDR1 as MDHEN and CDR2 as SYDVKM. There are 15 residues in the CDR3. The V end was cut by 3 bases, the J end by 4 bases, with 15 bases between. The CDR3 DNA sequence: TGTGCCAGCAGTTTCTCCCGGGTAGGGAGCACTGAAGCTTTCTTT. This codes for CASSFSRVGSTEAFF.

The sample holds one count of this clone. The V gene is TRBV28, the J gene TRBJ1-1, with TRBD1 matching 8 bases. Trimming cost V 10 bases and J 5 bases; bases outside gene matches: 15. CDR1 and CDR2 (germline): MDHEN, SYDVKM. This CDR3 is 15 amino acids long. Written as DNA, the CDR3 is TGTGCCACAACTCAGGGGGCGTCTGGGAGTACTGAAGCTTTCTTT. Protein: CATTQGASGSTEAFF.

The genes are TRBV10-3 and TRBJ2-3; possibly TRBD1 for D (6 bases). This CDR3 comprises 13 residues. Germline V gene sequence: CDR1 ENHRY, CDR2 SYGVKD. V was shortened by 10 bases and J by 3 bases, with 14 bases between the two germline ends. CDR3 residues: CASRDQGTDTQYF. DNA of the CDR3: TGTGCCAGCCGGGACCAGGGGACAGATACGCAGTATTTT.

The chain recombines TRBV19 with TRBJ1-5; D gene unclear. The CDR3 is made up of 15 amino acids. Germline-derived CDR1 and CDR2 are LNHDA and SQIVND (reference sequence). The germline V and J ends were trimmed by 7 bases and 0 bases, with 13 bases remaining between them. CDR3 region: CASTPYSYSNQPQHF. The CDR3 DNA follows: TGTGCCAGTACCCCCTACTCTTATAGCAATCAGCCCCAGCATTTT.

CDR3 amino acids: CASSQTRGAIQETQYF. The CDR3 DNA is TGTGCCAGCAGCCAGACCCGTGGGGCAATCCAAGAGACCCAGTACTTC. This sequence joins TRBV5-6 and TRBJ2-5, with D perhaps TRBD1 (5 bases). The V and J ends lost 4 bases and 1 base respectively, with 17 bases between them. Germline CDR1 SGHDT, CDR2 YYEEEE. The CDR3 has 16 residues.

The CDR3 loop is CASSLDGGGTDTQYF. CDR3 nucleotides: TGCGCCAGCAGCTTGGACGGGGGTGGCACAGATACGCAGTATTTT. This rearrangement joins TRBV5-1 to TRBJ2-3, with D perhaps TRBD2 (6 bases). CDR1 is SGHRS, CDR2 YFSETQ, per germline. V was cut by 0 bases and J by 1 base, with 9 bases left in between. The CDR3 has 15 residues.

The J gene is TRBJ1-1, the V gene TRBV18; perhaps TRBD1 as D (5 bases). The germline gives CDR1 KGHSH, CDR2 LQKENI. V was shortened by 3 bases and J by 4 bases, with 15 bases between the two germline ends. This CDR3 has 15 residues. Here the CDR3 reads CASSPPAAGLTEAFF. CDR3 coding DNA: TGTGCCAGCTCACCCCCTGCGGCAGGGCTCACTGAAGCTTTCTTT.

Of note for this clone: It is likely a read error, because the conserved phenylalanine at the end of the CDR3 is missing. No DNA is shown, since the ends of the CDR3 on it are uncertain; the CDR3 is the one TCRdb lists. The genes are TRBV1 and TRBJ1-2; the listed D gene, TRBD1, was not tested against the DNA. TRBV1 is designated a pseudogene. Termini included, the CDR3 measures 12 amino acids. The CDR3 protein is CTSSHSSPQGGV.